This record covers a single T cell receptor (beta chain). This entry is derived from a study of blood T cell repertoires in COVID-19. Overall study context: The analysed material was cDNA or gDNA that came from T cells, B-cell-depleted T cells, or PBMCs.

The repertoire was sequenced with immunoSEQ multiplex PCR; TCRdb's copy has only in-frame clones and lacks some. This table holds about 58,000 clones, more than 80% found once. The Seattle patients joined while their infection was active and were tracked longitudinally afterward. The CDR3 is 15 amino acids. Germline V gene sequence: CDR1 SGHNT, CDR2 YYREEE (reference sequence). The ends lost 4 bases at V and 10 bases at J; junction bases unmatched: 11. Sequencing used peripheral blood. The chain recombines TRBV5-4 with TRBJ2-1; 10 positions agree with TRBD2. The receptor was isolated from a man aged 55 to 70 with COVID-19, enrolled during active disease. CDR3 nucleotide sequence: TGTGCCAGCAGCACACGGACTAGCGGATTAAGGGAGCAGTTCTTC. This codes for CASSTRTSGLREQFF.